One and the same sample provided the 19 T cell receptor beta chains below, sequenced in a study of memory CD4+ T cells and cytomegalovirus serostatus. The repertoire was sequenced with immunoSEQ multiplex PCR; TCRdb's copy has only in-frame clones and lacks some. This table has about 56,000 clones, roughly 80% appearing once. Single viable CD3+CD4+CD8-CD45RO+ cells were sorted as the memory CD4+ T cells. Material: memory CD4+ T cells from blood. These receptors were obtained from an adult in good health and CMV-seronegative.

The J gene is TRBJ1-1, the V gene TRBV18; TRBD1 agrees at 11 bases. The V and J ends lost 4 bases and 0 bases, in that order; junction bases with no gene match: 7. The CDR3 length is 17 residues. Germline assignment: CDR1 KGHSH and CDR2 LQKENI. The CDR3 nucleotides are TGTGCCAGCTCACAAGGACAGGGGGCTTGGGTGAACACTGAAGCTTTCTTT. Encoded protein: CASSQGQGAWVNTEAFF.

The rearrangement uses TRBV27 and TRBJ2-1; D tentatively fits TRBD1 or TRBD2 (6 bases each). The CDR3 extends over 16 amino acids. V was clipped by 6 bases and J by 3 bases, with 18 bases between them. Germline V CDR1 and CDR2: MNHEY, SMNVEV (reference sequence). The CDR3 protein is CASSPERVGGYNEQFF. CDR3 nucleotide sequence: TGTGCCAGCAGCCCAGAGCGGGTAGGGGGCTACAATGAGCAGTTCTTC.

The CDR3 coding sequence is TGTGCCAGCAGCTTGGGACAGTTGAGCAATCAGCCCCAGCATTTT. Translating it yields CASSLGQLSNQPQHF. V gene TRBV5-6 combines with J gene TRBJ1-5; TRBD1 is a possible D gene (5 bases). V was clipped by 0 bases and J by 1 base, with 8 bases between them. CDR3 length: 15 amino acids. The V gene's germline CDR1 is SGHDT and CDR2 YYEEEE.

The V and J genes are TRBV4-1 and TRBJ1-1, with D possibly TRBD1 on 6 matching bases. The germline V gene has CDR1 MGHRA and CDR2 YSYEKL. This CDR3 has 13 amino acids. Trimming took 2 bases from V and 7 from J, leaving 11 bases between them. DNA of the CDR3: TGCGCCAGCAGCCAAAGGGACATTCGTGAAGCTTTCTTT. Its protein is CASSQRDIREAFF.

The gene calls are TRBV18 and TRBJ1-2; D unclear. The CDR3 runs 15 residues. Trimming pared 3 bases from V and 2 bases from J, leaving 13 bases between. Per the germline V gene, CDR1 is KGHSH and CDR2 is LQKENI. CDR3 loop: CASSPPGEGNYGYTF. CDR3 sequence (DNA): TGTGCCAGCTCACCCCCTGGTGAGGGCAACTATGGCTACACCTTC.

This chain connects TRBV10-3 to TRBJ1-1; the D is unclear. Germline-derived CDR1 and CDR2 are ENHRY and SYGVKD. Trimming took 2 bases from V and 4 from J, leaving 11 bases between them. The CDR3 sequence is 14 residues long. CDR3 loop: CAISERAGSTEAFF. CDR3 nucleotides: TGTGCCATCAGTGAGCGGGCGGGGAGCACTGAAGCTTTCTTT.

This clone was observed a single time. The V and J genes are TRBV18 and TRBJ1-1; 9 bases fit TRBD1. The CDR3 has 16 residues. The germline V gene encodes CDR1 KGHSH and CDR2 LQKENI. J was trimmed by 5 bases and V by 3 bases; bases with no gene match: 10. The CDR3 sequence is CASSPSSQGAGTEAFF. CDR3 coding DNA: TGTGCCAGCTCACCCTCGTCACAGGGGGCAGGGACTGAAGCTTTCTTT.

This chain links TRBV6-1 with TRBJ2-5; perhaps D is TRBD1 or TRBD2 (6 bases each). Germline values: CDR1 MNHNS, CDR2 SASEGT. The CDR3 runs to 13 residues. The CDR3 DNA reads as TGTGTCGAATTCGGGAGTCAGGCAGGGGAGCAGTACTTC. This translates into CVEFGSQAGEQYF.

This sequence joins TRBV28 and TRBJ1-2; D not certain. Germline CDR1 reads MDHEN; CDR2 reads SYDVKM. Deletions cut 5 bases from V and 5 bases from J, with 12 bases between. This CDR3 is built from 13 residues. The CDR3 DNA is TGTGCCAGCAGTAAGACGGCAGTTTATGGCTACACCTTC. It codes for CASSKTAVYGYTF.

V gene TRBV11-2 combines with J gene TRBJ1-2; D is unclear. CDR3 length equals 14 residues. V lost 5 bases and J lost 5, with 15 bases in between. Germline CDR1 reads SGHAT; CDR2 reads FQNNGV. CDR3 nucleotides: TGTGCCAGCAGCCCCGTTCAGGACCCATATGGCTACACCTTC. Translated: CASSPVQDPYGYTF.

The chain couples TRBV29-1 to TRBJ2-5; no firm D call. CDR1 and CDR2 (germline): SQVTM, ANQGSEA. V was shortened by 7 bases and J by 5 bases, with 14 bases between the two germline ends. The CDR3 spans 12 residues. This CDR3 is CSAGLGLETQYF. The CDR3 bases are TGCAGCGCCGGCCTAGGGTTGGAGACCCAGTACTTC.

The J gene is TRBJ2-6, the V gene TRBV6-4; 10 positions match TRBD2. Germline CDR1 MRHNA, CDR2 SNTAGT. The V gene end was trimmed by 3 bases and the J gene end by 1 base; junction bases not matched to a gene: 3. The CDR3 sequence is 17 residues long. CDR3 coding DNA: TGTGCCAGCAGTGAGAGTAGCGGGGGGTCTGGGGCCAACGTCCTGACTTTC. Translation: CASSESSGGSGANVLTF.

The chain is built from TRBV11-2 and TRBJ2-2, with 11 bases that match TRBD2. The V and J ends lost 6 bases and 1 base, in that order; junction bases with no gene match: 4. The CDR3 consists of 16 residues. CDR1 SGHAT and CDR2 FQNNGV come from the germline V gene. The CDR3 loop is CASSHLAGGNTGELFF. CDR3 in DNA: TGTGCCAGCAGTCATCTAGCGGGGGGGAACACCGGGGAGCTGTTTTTT.

The chain recombines TRBV19 with TRBJ1-4; D gene uncertain. V lost 0 bases, J lost 8 bases, and 1 base lay in between. Germline lookup yields CDR1 LNHDA and CDR2 SQIVND (reference sequence). The CDR3 is made up of 11 amino acids. The CDR3 DNA reads TGTGCCAGTAGTATAGAGGAAAAACTGTTTTTT. It translates to CASSIEEKLFF.

The sample holds a few counts of this clone. The CDR3 region is CASSLGDRGNEKLFF. The CDR3 DNA sequence: TGTGCCAGCAGCTTAGGCGACAGGGGGAATGAAAAACTGTTTTTT. V gene TRBV7-2 combines with J gene TRBJ1-4; 9 bases map to TRBD1. Trimming cost V 1 base and J 5 bases; bases outside gene matches: 2. Germline loops: CDR1 SGHTA, CDR2 FQGNSA. The CDR3 has 15 residues.

The chain is built from TRBV19 and TRBJ2-3; D may be TRBD2 (5 bases). There are 13 residues in the CDR3. The germline gives CDR1 LNHDA, CDR2 SQIVND (reference sequence). V shed 8 bases and J shed 0 bases, with 9 bases lying between them. The CDR3 loop reads CASGRSSTDTQYF. The CDR3 DNA reads TGTGCCAGTGGGAGATCCAGCACAGATACGCAGTATTTT.

The CDR3 loop is CASSPGFRETQYF. In DNA form, the CDR3 reads TGTGCCAGCTCACCTGGCTTCCGAGAGACCCAGTACTTC. The chain combines TRBV18 with TRBJ2-5, with D unresolved. The V end lost 3 bases, the J end lost 4 bases, and 9 bases lay between the germline ends. CDR1 is KGHSH, CDR2 LQKENI, per germline. The CDR3 runs 13 residues.

A single count supports this clone. The gene calls are TRBV5-4 and TRBJ2-1; 13 bases are a match to TRBD2. After removal of 4 bases from V and 6 bases from J, the junction contained 4 bases not matched to a gene. This CDR3 region has 15 residues. Germline loops: CDR1 SGHNT, CDR2 YYREEE (reference sequence). The CDR3 DNA sequence: TGTGCCAGCAGCCCGGGACTAGCGGGGCCCAATGAGCAGTTCTTC. Translating gives CASSPGLAGPNEQFF.

The J gene is TRBJ2-6, the V gene TRBV7-2; the D is unclear. Germline V CDR1 and CDR2: SGHTA, FQGNSA. The CDR3 consists of 17 residues. The V end was cut by 2 bases, the J end by 2 bases, with 13 bases between. DNA of the CDR3: TGTGCCAGCAGCTTAAATCCCACATCCCCTGGGGCCAACGTCCTGACTTTC. It specifies CASSLNPTSPGANVLTF.